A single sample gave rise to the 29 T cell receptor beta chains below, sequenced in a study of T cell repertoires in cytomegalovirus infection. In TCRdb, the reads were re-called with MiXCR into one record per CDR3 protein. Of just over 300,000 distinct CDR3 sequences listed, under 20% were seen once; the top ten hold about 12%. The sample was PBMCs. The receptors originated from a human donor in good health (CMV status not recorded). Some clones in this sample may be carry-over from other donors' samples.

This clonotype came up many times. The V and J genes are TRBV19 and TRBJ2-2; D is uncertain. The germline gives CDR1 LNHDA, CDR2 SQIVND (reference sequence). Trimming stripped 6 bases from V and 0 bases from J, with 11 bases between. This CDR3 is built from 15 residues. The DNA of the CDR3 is TGTGCCAGTAGCCCCGGCGGCACGAACACCGGGGAGCTGTTTTTT. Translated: CASSPGGTNTGELFF. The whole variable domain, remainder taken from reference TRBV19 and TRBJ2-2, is DGGITQSPKYLFRKEGQNVTLSCEQNLNHDAMYWYRQDPGQGLRLIYYSQIVNDFQKGDIAEGYSVSREKKESFPLTVTSAQKNPTAFYLCASSPGGTNTGELFFGEGSRLTVL.

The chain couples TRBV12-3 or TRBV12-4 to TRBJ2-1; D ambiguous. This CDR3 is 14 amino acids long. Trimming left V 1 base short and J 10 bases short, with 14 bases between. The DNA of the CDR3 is TGTGCCAGCAGTTTAGGCCCGTGGGGTCCGGAGCAGTTCTTC. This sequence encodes CASSLGPWGPEQFF.

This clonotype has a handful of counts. The CDR3 coding sequence is TGTGCCAGCAGTTCGAGCGAAGCCGGGAAAGAGACCCAGTACTTC. Its translation is CASSSSEAGKETQYF. V usage is TRBV6-2 or TRBV6-3 and J usage is TRBJ2-5; D may be TRBD2 (5 bases). The V and J ends lost 4 bases and 3 bases respectively, with 15 bases between them. The V gene's germline CDR1 is MNHEY and CDR2 SVGEGT. This CDR3 comprises 15 residues.

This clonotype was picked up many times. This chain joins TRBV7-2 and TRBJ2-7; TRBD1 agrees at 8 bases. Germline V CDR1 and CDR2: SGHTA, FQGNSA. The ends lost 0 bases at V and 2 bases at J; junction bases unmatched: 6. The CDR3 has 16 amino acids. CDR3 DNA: TGTGCCAGCAGCTTAGCCGGGACAGGTGTTCCCTACGAGCAGTACTTC. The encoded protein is CASSLAGTGVPYEQYF.

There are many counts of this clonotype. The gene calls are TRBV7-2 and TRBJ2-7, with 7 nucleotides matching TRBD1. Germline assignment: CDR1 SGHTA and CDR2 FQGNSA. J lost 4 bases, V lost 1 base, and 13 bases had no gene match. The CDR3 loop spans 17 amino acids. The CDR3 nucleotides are TGTGCCAGCAGCTTAGATGGCAGGGGGAGACCCCAATACGAGCAGTACTTC. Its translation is CASSLDGRGRPQYEQYF.

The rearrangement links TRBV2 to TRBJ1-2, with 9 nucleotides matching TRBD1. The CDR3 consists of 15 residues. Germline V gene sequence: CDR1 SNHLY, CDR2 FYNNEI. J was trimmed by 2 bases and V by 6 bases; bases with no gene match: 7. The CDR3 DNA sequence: TGTGCCAGCAGGACCGGGACAGGGAAAAACTATGGCTACACCTTC. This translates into CASRTGTGKNYGYTF. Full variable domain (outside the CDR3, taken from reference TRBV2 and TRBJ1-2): EPEVTQTPSHQVTQMGQEVILRCVPISNHLYFYWYRQILGQKVEFLVSFYNNEISEKSEIFDDQFSVERPDGSNFTLKIRSTKLEDSAMYFCASRTGTGKNYGYTFGSGTRLTVV.

The chain's CDR3 is CASSWGGTGDYGYTF. The CDR3 bases are TGCGCCAGCAGCTGGGGTGGGACAGGCGACTATGGCTACACCTTC. The rearrangement joins TRBV5-1 to TRBJ1-2, with 8 bases that match TRBD1. This CDR3 is 15 amino acids long. CDR1 is SGHRS, CDR2 YFSETQ, per germline. The trim removed 3 bases at V and 3 bases at J, leaving 7 bases unmatched.

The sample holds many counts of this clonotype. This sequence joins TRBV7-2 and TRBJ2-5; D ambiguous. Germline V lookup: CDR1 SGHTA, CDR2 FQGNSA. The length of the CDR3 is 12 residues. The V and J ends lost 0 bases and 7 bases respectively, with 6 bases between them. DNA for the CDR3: TGTGCCAGCAGCTTAGCGATGGGGACCCAGTACTTC. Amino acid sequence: CASSLAMGTQYF.

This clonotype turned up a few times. The chain's CDR3 is CASSLVTGGTEAFF. In nucleotides, the CDR3 is TGTGCCAGCAGCTTAGTCACGGGGGGCACTGAAGCTTTCTTT. The rearrangement links TRBV11-1 to TRBJ1-1, with D possibly being TRBD1 (5 bases). V was shortened by 1 base and J by 4 bases, with 10 bases between the two germline ends. The CDR3 is 14 amino acids. Germline V gene data show CDR1 as SGHAT and CDR2 as FQDESV (reference sequence).

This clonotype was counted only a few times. CDR3 DNA sequence: TGTGCCAGCAGGGACAGGCCAGGGGAAGGAGAGACCCAGTACTTC. This encodes CASRDRPGEGETQYF. J is TRBJ2-5 and V is TRBV28; TRBD1 aligns across 7 bases. Germline V gene lookup returns CDR1 MDHEN and CDR2 SYDVKM. There are 15 residues in the CDR3. V trimming: 6 bases; J trimming: 4 bases; junction bases outside the gene matches: 11.

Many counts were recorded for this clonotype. The CDR3 loop reads CASTKQGLAGFYEQYF. DNA for the CDR3: TGTGCCAGCACCAAACAGGGACTAGCGGGTTTCTACGAGCAGTACTTC. The chain recombines TRBV6-2 or TRBV6-3 with TRBJ2-7, with 12 bases aligning to TRBD2. Germline values: CDR1 MNHEY, CDR2 SVGEGT. Trimming removed 7 bases from V and 3 bases from J; junction bases left unmatched: 10. The length of the CDR3 is 16 residues.

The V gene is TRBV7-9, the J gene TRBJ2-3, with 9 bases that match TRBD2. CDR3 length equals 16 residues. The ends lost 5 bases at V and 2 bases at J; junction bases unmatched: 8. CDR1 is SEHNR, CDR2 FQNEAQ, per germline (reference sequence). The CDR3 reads CASSPRAGGHTDTQYF. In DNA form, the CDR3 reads TGTGCCAGCAGCCCGCGAGCGGGGGGTCACACAGATACGCAGTATTTT. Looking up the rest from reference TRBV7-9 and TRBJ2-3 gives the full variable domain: DTGVSQNPRHKITKRGQNVTFRCDPISEHNRLYWYRQTLGQGPEFLTYFQNEAQLEKSRLLSDRFSAERPKGSFSTLEIQRTEQGDSAMYLCASSPRAGGHTDTQYFGPGTRLTVL.

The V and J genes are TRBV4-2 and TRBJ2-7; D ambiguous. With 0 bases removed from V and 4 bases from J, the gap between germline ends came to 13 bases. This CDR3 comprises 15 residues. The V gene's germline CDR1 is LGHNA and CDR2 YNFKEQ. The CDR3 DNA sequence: TGTGCCAGCAGCCAAGATAGCCAGGACCTATACGAGCAGTACTTC. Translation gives CASSQDSQDLYEQYF.

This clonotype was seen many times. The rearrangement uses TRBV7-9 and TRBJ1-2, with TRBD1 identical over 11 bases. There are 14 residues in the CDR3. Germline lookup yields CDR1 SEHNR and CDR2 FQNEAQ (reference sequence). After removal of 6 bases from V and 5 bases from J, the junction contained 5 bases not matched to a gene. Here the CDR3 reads CASRGTGGEYGYTF. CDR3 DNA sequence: TGTGCCAGCAGGGGGACAGGGGGAGAGTATGGCTACACCTTC.

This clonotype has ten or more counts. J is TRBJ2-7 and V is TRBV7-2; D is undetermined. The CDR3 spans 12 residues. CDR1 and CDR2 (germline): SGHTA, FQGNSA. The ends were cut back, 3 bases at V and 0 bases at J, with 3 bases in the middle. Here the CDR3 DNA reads TGTGCCAGCAGCTTCAGCTCCTACGAGCAGTACTTC. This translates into CASSFSSYEQYF.

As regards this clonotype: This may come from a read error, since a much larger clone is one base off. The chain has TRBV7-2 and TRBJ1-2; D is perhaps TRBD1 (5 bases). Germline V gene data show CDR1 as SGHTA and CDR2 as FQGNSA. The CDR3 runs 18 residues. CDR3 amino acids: CASSLEVGLIKGDYGNTF. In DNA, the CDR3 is TGTGCCAGCAGCTTAGAAGTCGGATTAATAAAAGGGGACTATGGCAACACCTTC.

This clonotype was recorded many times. CDR3 protein: CASSPRGVNEQFF. The CDR3 DNA follows: TGTGCCAGCAGCCCCCGGGGTGTAAATGAGCAGTTCTTC. The rearrangement joins TRBV11-3 to TRBJ2-1, with a weak D call TRBD2 (5 bases). Germline CDR1 reads SGHNT; CDR2 reads YENEEA. The CDR3 has 13 residues. The germline V and J ends were trimmed by 5 bases and 7 bases, with 12 bases remaining between them.

CDR3 residues: CSGGSTYEQYF. CDR3 in DNA: TGCAGCGGGGGGAGCACCTACGAGCAGTACTTC. The V gene is TRBV29-1, the J gene TRBJ2-7; the D call may be TRBD1 or TRBD2 (5 bases each). Trimming shortened V by 7 bases and J by 2 bases, and 9 bases separated the two germline ends. CDR3 length: 11 residues. Germline assignment: CDR1 SQVTM and CDR2 ANQGSEA.

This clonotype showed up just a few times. The CDR3 nucleotides read TGTGCCACCAGTGATGTGGGACAGCCCCAGCATTTT. Encoded protein: CATSDVGQPQHF. This chain uses TRBV24-1 with TRBJ1-5; the D is unclear. The CDR3 runs to 12 residues. Germline CDR1 KGHDR, CDR2 SFDVKD. Between the trimmed V and J ends, which lost 3 bases and 7 bases, there was a span of 6 bases.

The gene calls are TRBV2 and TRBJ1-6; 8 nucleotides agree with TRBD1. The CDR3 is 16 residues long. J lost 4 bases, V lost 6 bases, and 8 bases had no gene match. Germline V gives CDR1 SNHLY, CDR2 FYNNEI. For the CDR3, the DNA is TGTGCCAGCAGCCCTGACAGGGGAGGATATAATTCACCCCTCCACTTT. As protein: CASSPDRGGYNSPLHF.

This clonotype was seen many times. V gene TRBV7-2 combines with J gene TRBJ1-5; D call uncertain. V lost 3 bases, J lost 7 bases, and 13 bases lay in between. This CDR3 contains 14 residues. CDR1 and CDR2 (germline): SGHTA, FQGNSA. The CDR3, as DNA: TGTGCCAGCAGCTTGGACGGGTTCGGGCAGCCCCAGCATTTT. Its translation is CASSLDGFGQPQHF.

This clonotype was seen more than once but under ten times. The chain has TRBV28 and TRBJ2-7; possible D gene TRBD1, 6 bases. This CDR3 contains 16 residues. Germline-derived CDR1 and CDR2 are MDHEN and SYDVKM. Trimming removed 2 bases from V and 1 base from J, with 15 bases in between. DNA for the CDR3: TGTGCCAGCAGTTTACCCGGACAGTTGGGGTCCTACGAGCAGTACTTC. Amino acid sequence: CASSLPGQLGSYEQYF.

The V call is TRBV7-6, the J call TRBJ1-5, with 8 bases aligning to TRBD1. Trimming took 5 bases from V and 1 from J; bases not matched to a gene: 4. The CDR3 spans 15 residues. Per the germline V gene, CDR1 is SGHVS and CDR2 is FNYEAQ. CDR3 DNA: TGTGCCAGCAGCCAGCGGACAGGGAGCAATCAGCCCCAGCATTTT. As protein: CASSQRTGSNQPQHF.

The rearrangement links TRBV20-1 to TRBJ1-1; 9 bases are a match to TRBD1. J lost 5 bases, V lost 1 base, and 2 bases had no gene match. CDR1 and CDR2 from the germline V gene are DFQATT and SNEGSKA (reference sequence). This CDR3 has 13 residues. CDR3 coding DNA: TGCAGTGCTAGAGCGGGGACAGGGACTGAAGCTTTCTTT. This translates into CSARAGTGTEAFF.

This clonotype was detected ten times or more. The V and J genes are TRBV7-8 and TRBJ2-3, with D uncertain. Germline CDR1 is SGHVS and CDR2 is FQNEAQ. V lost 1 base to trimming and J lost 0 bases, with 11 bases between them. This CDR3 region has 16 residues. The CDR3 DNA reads TGTGCCAGCAGCTTAGGTCGGGTCCGCAGCACAGATACGCAGTATTTT. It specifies CASSLGRVRSTDTQYF. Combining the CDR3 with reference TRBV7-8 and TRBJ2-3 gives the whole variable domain GAGVSQSPRYKVAKRGQDVALRCDPISGHVSLFWYQQALGQGPEFLTYFQNEAQLDKSGLPSDRFFAERPEGSVSTLKIQRTQQEDSAVYLCASSLGRVRSTDTQYFGPGTRLTVL.

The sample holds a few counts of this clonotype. CDR3 sequence (DNA): TGTGCCAGCAGCTTAGGGTCTGTACGGGGTGAGACTGAAGCTTTCTTT. The encoded protein is CASSLGSVRGETEAFF. The chain joins TRBV7-9 to TRBJ1-1; D gene unclear. This CDR3 spans 16 amino acids. The V gene lost 1 base and the J gene lost 5 bases, with 17 bases spanning the gap. Germline CDR1 reads SEHNR; CDR2 reads FQNEAQ (reference sequence). The full variable domain, rest sourced from reference TRBV7-9 and TRBJ1-1, is DTGVSQNPRHKITKRGQNVTFRCDPISEHNRLYWYRQTLGQGPEFLTYFQNEAQLEKSRLLSDRFSAERPKGSFSTLEIQRTEQGDSAMYLCASSLGSVRGETEAFFGQGTRLTVV.

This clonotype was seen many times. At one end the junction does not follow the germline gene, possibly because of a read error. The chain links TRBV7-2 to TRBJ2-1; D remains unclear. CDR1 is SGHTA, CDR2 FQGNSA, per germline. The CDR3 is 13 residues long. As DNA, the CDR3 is TGTGCCAGCAGCCGGATCACTGGGCCAGTTTGGGGCTTC. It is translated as CASSRITGPVWGF.

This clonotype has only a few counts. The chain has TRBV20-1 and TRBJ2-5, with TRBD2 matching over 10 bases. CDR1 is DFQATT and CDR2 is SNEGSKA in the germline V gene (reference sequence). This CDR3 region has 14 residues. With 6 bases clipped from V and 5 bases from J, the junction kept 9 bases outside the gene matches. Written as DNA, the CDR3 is TGCAGTGCCATTAGCGGGGGGCGGACGGAGACCCAGTACTTC. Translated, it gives CSAISGGRTETQYF.

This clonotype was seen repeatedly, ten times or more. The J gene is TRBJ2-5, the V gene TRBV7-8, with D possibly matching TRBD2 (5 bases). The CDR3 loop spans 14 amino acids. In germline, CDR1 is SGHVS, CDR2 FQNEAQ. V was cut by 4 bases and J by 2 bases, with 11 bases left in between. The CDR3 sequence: CASSWRTGQETQYF. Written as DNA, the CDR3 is TGTGCCAGCAGCTGGCGGACGGGACAAGAGACCCAGTACTTC.